Described below is a single TCR beta chain sequence and its context. V was pared by 3 bases and J by 5 bases, with 10 bases between. CDR3 size: 13 residues. Here immunoSEQ multiplex PCR was the method, and the copy in TCRdb shows in-frame clones only, minus some. Here the sample spans 200,000 to 250,000 clones, around 85% being singletons. The data are from a study of blood T cell repertoires in COVID-19. The receptor was derived from a woman aged 40 to 49 with acute COVID-19. The source material was PBMCs or T cells enriched from blood (not recorded which). The chain carries TRBV12-3 or TRBV12-4 and TRBJ1-2; D ambiguous. The CDR3 spells CASSLAMKYGYTF. The CDR3 DNA is TGTGCCAGCAGTTTGGCAATGAAGTATGGCTACACCTTC.